The following is a T cell receptor beta chain sequence with its context. These data originate in a study of cytomegalovirus exposure and HLA in healthy donors. Overall study context: The approximately 690 first-cohort repertoires and the roughly 120 validation repertoires shared the same platform, a later analysis reported.

Sequenced by immunoSEQ multiplex PCR; TCRdb stores in-frame clones only, minus some. The table shows over 200,000 clones, with 80% to 90% occurring only once. CDR3 length: 10 residues. V gave up 8 bases and J gave up 5 bases, with 5 bases separating them. Germline assignment: CDR1 SNHLY and CDR2 FYNNEI. The receptor comes from a woman between 18 and 30 years old in good health and CMV-seropositive. The specimen was PBMCs. The V call is TRBV2, the J call TRBJ2-3, with D unresolved. CDR3: CASSGDTQYF. CDR3 nucleotides: TGTGCCAGCTCCGGAGATACGCAGTATTTT.